The rows below give T cell receptor beta chains drawn from one sample of a study of OX40 agonist ivuxolimab in advanced cancers. Sequencing used immunoSEQ multiplex PCR; TCRdb keeps in-frame clones, though not all of them. The sample has tens of thousands of clones, around nine tenths seen once. The sequenced sample was CD4+ or CD8+ T cells sorted from blood, obtained in a trial of the OX40 agonist ivuxolimab. All receptors come from an adult with an advanced solid tumor such as melanoma, head and neck, liver or kidney cancer. The CDR3 runs from the conserved cysteine through the conserved F or W. The D gene is left open where the match is weak. Only some rows state a clone size, as once, few, many or a class for expanded clones.

CDR3nt,CDR3aa,v_gene,abundance,d_gene,j_gene
TGCGCCAGCAGCCAAGCCCGGGCCACAGATACGCAGTATTTT,CASSQARATDTQYF,TRBV4-1,.,.,TRBJ2-3
TGCGCCAGCAGCGGCGGGACAGGGGGGACTAATGAAAAACTGTTTTTT,CASSGGTGGTNEKLFF,TRBV5-1,.,TRBD1,TRBJ1-4
TGTGCCAGCAGTGACCGACAGGGGGCCGGTTACAATGAGCAGTTCTTC,CASSDRQGAGYNEQFF,TRBV25-1,.,TRBD1,TRBJ2-1
TGTGCCAGCAGCTTAGTTTCCTACGAGCAGTACTTC,CASSLVSYEQYF,TRBV7-9,.,.,TRBJ2-7
TGTGCCAGCGTTTCCCAGGCCGAAACGTCTGAAGCTTTCTTT,CASVSQAETSEAFF,TRBV27,.,.,TRBJ1-1
TGCGCCAGCAGCCTGGAAGGACGGGGCCATGGCAATCAGCCCCAGCATTTT,CASSLEGRGHGNQPQHF,TRBV5-1,.,.,TRBJ1-5
TGTGCCAGTAGTATACCGGGCGGGGGAACCACAGATACGCAGTATTTT,CASSIPGGGTTDTQYF,TRBV19,.,TRBD2,TRBJ2-3
TGTGCCAGCAGTTCCCAAGGGAATACCAACTATGGCTACACCTTC,CASSSQGNTNYGYTF,TRBV27,.,.,TRBJ1-2
TGCGCCAGCAGCTTGGATGGCAACTCTGGAAACACCATATATTTT,CASSLDGNSGNTIYF,TRBV5-1,.,.,TRBJ1-3
TGTGCCAGCAGCCCCCTAACCCCAACTAATGAAAAACTGTTTTTT,CASSPLTPTNEKLFF,TRBV4-2,.,.,TRBJ1-4
TGTGCCAGCTCCGGGACAGGGGGCTCGGTGTCTGGAAACACCATATATTTT,CASSGTGGSVSGNTIYF,TRBV5-6,.,TRBD1,TRBJ1-3
TGTGCCAGCAGTTACTCGACCGGGGGCGAGCAGTACTTC,CASSYSTGGEQYF,TRBV6-5,.,.,TRBJ2-7
TGTGCCAGTAGTACCAACAGGATTGATCTGAAGTCGGGGTCCTATGGCTACACCTTC,CASSTNRIDLKSGSYGYTF,TRBV19,.,.,TRBJ1-2
TGCGCCAGCAGCCAGAGCTTACAGGGTTATAATGAAAAACTGTTTTTT,CASSQSLQGYNEKLFF,TRBV5-1,.,.,TRBJ1-4
TGTGCCAGCAGCCAGGATAACTATGGCTACACCTTC,CASSQDNYGYTF,TRBV5-4,few,.,TRBJ1-2
TGTGCCAGCAGTTACTCCGGGGTTGGCTACACCTTC,CASSYSGVGYTF,TRBV6-5,.,.,TRBJ1-2
TGCGTCAGCAGCCCCGGTGGGGGGGGCGTTGGAGAGACCCAGTACTTC,CVSSPGGGGVGETQYF,TRBV5-1,.,.,TRBJ2-5
TGCGCCAGCAGCTCGGTAGCGGGAGCGAGCGGGGAGCTGTTTTTT,CASSSVAGASGELFF,TRBV5-1,.,TRBD2,TRBJ2-2
TGCGCCAGCAGCTGGGGGGAACAGGGGAAAGAGACCCAGTACTTC,CASSWGEQGKETQYF,TRBV5-1,.,.,TRBJ2-5
TGTGCCAGTAATAAACCCGGGGCCTACTATGGCTACACCTTC,CASNKPGAYYGYTF,TRBV19,.,.,TRBJ1-2
TGTGCCAGCAGCCTCCGAGCGGGGGGGCTTTTCCACAATGAGCAGTTCTTC,CASSLRAGGLFHNEQFF,TRBV7-3,.,TRBD2,TRBJ2-1
TGTGCCAGCAGCTTTGGGGCGTACCAAGAGACCCAGTACTTC,CASSFGAYQETQYF,TRBV7-9,.,.,TRBJ2-5
TGTGCCAGTAGGGCCCTTGGAACCGCGGGGGATGAGCAGTTCTTC,CASRALGTAGDEQFF,TRBV19,.,TRBD2,TRBJ2-1
TGTGCCAGCAGCTTGTCTGCCACCACTAACTATGGCTACACCTTC,CASSLSATTNYGYTF,TRBV5-4,.,.,TRBJ1-2
TGTGCCAGTAGTAGACGACAGGGGCCGGGGGGCTACACCTTC,CASSRRQGPGGYTF,TRBV19,.,TRBD1,TRBJ1-2
TGTGCCAGGTACCAGGGAAGGGCCCCCTACGAGCAGTACTTC,CARYQGRAPYEQYF,TRBV21-1,.,.,TRBJ2-7